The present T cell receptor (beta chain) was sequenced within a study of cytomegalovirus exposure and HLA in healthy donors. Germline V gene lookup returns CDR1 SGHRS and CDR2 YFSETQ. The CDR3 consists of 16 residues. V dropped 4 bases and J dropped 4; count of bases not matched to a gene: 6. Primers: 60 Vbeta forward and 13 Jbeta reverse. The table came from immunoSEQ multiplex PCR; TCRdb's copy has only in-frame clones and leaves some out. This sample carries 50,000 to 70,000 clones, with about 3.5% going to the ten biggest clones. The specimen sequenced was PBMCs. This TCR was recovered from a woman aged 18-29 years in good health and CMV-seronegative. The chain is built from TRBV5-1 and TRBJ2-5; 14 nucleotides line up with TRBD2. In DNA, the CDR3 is TGCGCCAGCAGCACGGGGACTAGCGGGGGTTCAGAGACCCAGTACTTC. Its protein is CASSTGTSGGSETQYF.